This T cell receptor beta chain was sequenced in a study of cytomegalovirus exposure and HLA in healthy donors. Whole-study findings and limits: Under in vitro conditions, three CMV-associated chains were confirmed as specific for CMV antigens.

V lost 7 bases and J lost 4; bases outside the gene matches: 9. There are 14 residues in the CDR3. Germline V gene data show CDR1 as MDHEN and CDR2 as SYDVKM. Use of 60 Vbeta and 13 Jbeta primers characterized the PCR. Clones were sequenced by immunoSEQ multiplex PCR, and TCRdb holds only the in-frame ones, with some missing. Counted here are about 260,000 clones, approximately 70% occurring once; the ten biggest clones make up 2% to 2.5%. A note on this clone: No antigen is known for it.

Sequencing was carried out using PBMCs. The rearrangement joins TRBV28 to TRBJ2-7, with TRBD1 matching 8 bases. This TCR was recovered from a female donor in good health and CMV-seronegative. As DNA, the CDR3 is TGTGCCAGCACGAGGCCAGGGGGCCCATACGAGCAGTACTTC. This gives the protein CASTRPGGPYEQYF.